The 26 T cell receptor beta chains reported below all come from one sample, sequenced in a study of blood T cell repertoires in COVID-19. Clones were sequenced by immunoSEQ multiplex PCR, and TCRdb holds only the in-frame ones, with some missing. The data contain 40,000 or so clones, about 82% of them singletons. Sequencing was carried out using peripheral blood. Receptors originate from a man aged 55 to 70 in a cohort sampled during active COVID-19.

The count of this clone is one. The rearrangement uses TRBV6-5 and TRBJ2-7; TRBD2 is a possible D gene (5 bases). V was shortened by 8 bases and J by 0 bases, with 11 bases between the two germline ends. The V gene's germline CDR1 is MNHEY and CDR2 SVGAGI. The CDR3 extends over 13 amino acids. The CDR3 nucleotides read TGTGCCAGCGGGTGGGAGAGCTCCTACGAGCAGTACTTC. Amino acid sequence: CASGWESSYEQYF.

The chain has TRBV27 and TRBJ2-5, with 11 nucleotides matching TRBD2. This CDR3 is built from 18 residues. V shed 2 bases and J 5 bases; nucleotides not matched to a gene: 13. CDR1 is MNHEY, CDR2 SMNVEV, per germline (reference sequence). For the CDR3, the DNA is TGTGCCAGCAGTTTAGTAGCGGGAGGGCCCTCAGGTGTGGAGACCCAGTACTTC. Its protein is CASSLVAGGPSGVETQYF.

The CDR3 region is CASSSTGPYGYTF. In DNA, the CDR3 is TGTGCCAGCAGTTCTACAGGTCCTTATGGCTACACCTTC. The rearrangement uses TRBV11-2 and TRBJ1-2, with D perhaps TRBD1 (5 bases). V was shortened by 6 bases and J by 5 bases, with 13 bases between the two germline ends. Germline CDR1 and CDR2: SGHAT and FQNNGV. The CDR3 spans 13 residues.

This chain connects TRBV19 to TRBJ2-3; 7 bases agree with TRBD1. The length of the CDR3 is 15 residues. Germline CDR1 LNHDA, CDR2 SQIVND (reference sequence). Trimming took 6 bases from V and 4 from J; bases not matched to a gene: 10. The CDR3 region is CASRTGQATPDTQYF. The CDR3 DNA reads as TGTGCCAGTAGGACCGGACAGGCGACCCCAGATACGCAGTATTTT.

Of note for this clone: An end of the junction differs from the germline gene, which may be a read error. This chain joins TRBV4-1 and TRBJ1-2; the match to TRBD1 covers 10 bases. Germline V gene data show CDR1 as MGHRA and CDR2 as YSYEKL. This CDR3 region has 15 residues. The CDR3, as DNA: TGCGCCAGCAACCAAGTAGGGGACAGGGGCAATGGCTACACCTTC. It translates to CASNQVGDRGNGYTF.

This chain joins TRBV29-1 and TRBJ2-1, with D maybe TRBD2 (5 bases). Germline CDR1 and CDR2: SQVTM and ANQGSEA. CDR3 length equals 15 residues. V was clipped by 6 bases and J by 0 bases, with 15 bases between them. Here the CDR3 reads CSVPGGASSYNEQFF. CDR3 DNA sequence: TGCAGCGTCCCAGGAGGAGCGAGCTCCTACAATGAGCAGTTCTTC.

The count of this clone is one. This rearrangement joins TRBV7-2 to TRBJ2-7; the match to TRBD2 covers 11 bases. CDR1 and CDR2 from the germline V gene are SGHTA and FQGNSA. There are 18 residues in the CDR3. V dropped 2 bases and J dropped 0; count of bases not matched to a gene: 9. The CDR3 protein is CASSLKGTSGTSSYEQYF. In DNA form, the CDR3 reads TGTGCCAGCAGCTTAAAAGGGACTAGCGGCACAAGCTCCTACGAGCAGTACTTC.

V usage is TRBV5-1 and J usage is TRBJ2-7; maybe TRBD1 (5 bases). V was trimmed by 10 bases and J by 1 base, leaving 9 bases between them. Germline V gene sequence: CDR1 SGHRS, CDR2 YFSETQ. CDR3 size: 11 residues. CDR3 residues: CASRQSYEQYF. CDR3 nucleotides: TGCGCCTCTCGACAGTCCTACGAGCAGTACTTC.

The V gene is TRBV4-1, the J gene TRBJ1-5; TRBD1 aligns across 9 bases. The CDR3 runs to 17 residues. V lost 4 bases and J lost 0; bases outside the gene matches: 7. CDR1 is MGHRA, CDR2 YSYEKL, per germline. This CDR3 is CASSLEGQGHSNQPQHF. DNA of the CDR3: TGCGCCAGCAGCCTCGAGGGACAGGGACATAGCAATCAGCCCCAGCATTTT.

Judged by abundance, this clone is medium-sized. V and J are TRBV2 and TRBJ1-4, with D tentatively TRBD1 (6 bases). Per germline, CDR1 SNHLY and CDR2 FYNNEI. With 3 bases removed from V and 7 bases from J, the gap between germline ends came to 15 bases. This CDR3 has 15 amino acids. The CDR3 spells CASSDGAGAGEKLFF. The CDR3 DNA reads as TGTGCCAGCAGTGATGGAGCAGGGGCGGGTGAAAAACTGTTTTTT.

The chain carries TRBV19 and TRBJ1-3; D remains unclear. CDR3 length: 14 amino acids. Germline CDR1 LNHDA, CDR2 SQIVND (reference sequence). Trimming removed 6 bases from V and 0 bases from J, with 9 bases in between. The CDR3 here is CASRSGSSGNTIYF. CDR3 nucleotide sequence: TGTGCCAGTAGAAGTGGCAGCTCTGGAAACACCATATATTTT. Supplemented by reference TRBV19 and TRBJ1-3, the full variable domain reads DGGITQSPKYLFRKEGQNVTLSCEQNLNHDAMYWYRQDPGQGLRLIYYSQIVNDFQKGDIAEGYSVSREKKESFPLTVTSAQKNPTAFYLCASRSGSSGNTIYFGEGSWLTVV.

The chain couples TRBV5-1 to TRBJ1-6; 7 nucleotides line up with TRBD1. Germline assignment: CDR1 SGHRS and CDR2 YFSETQ. J was trimmed by 8 bases and V by 1 base; bases with no gene match: 6. This CDR3 contains 15 residues. CDR3 in DNA: TGCGCCAGCAGCTTGACGGGACAGACAGATTCACCCCTCCACTTT. It codes for CASSLTGQTDSPLHF.

The chain employs TRBV14 and TRBJ1-6, with D perhaps matching TRBD1 (5 bases). CDR1 is SGHDN and CDR2 is FVKESK in the germline V gene. This CDR3 has 13 amino acids. Trimming left V 4 bases short and J 6 bases short, with 7 bases between. In nucleotides, the CDR3 is TGTGCCAGCAGCCGGCAGGGTAATTCACCCCTCCACTTT. Protein product: CASSRQGNSPLHF.

The chain is built from TRBV3-1 (or the pseudogene TRBV3-2) and TRBJ1-3; 7 bases map to TRBD1. Germline V CDR1 and CDR2: LGHDT, YNNKEL (reference sequence). The CDR3 totals 13 residues. J lost 9 bases, V lost 1 base, and 3 bases had no gene match. CDR3 residues: CASSQGQGTTIYF. In DNA form, the CDR3 reads TGTGCCAGCAGCCAAGGACAGGGTACCACCATATATTTT.

The CDR3 region has the DNA TGTGCTAGTGGTTCGCGAGCGGGAAGGGGTGATACGCAGTATTTT. Protein: CASGSRAGRGDTQYF. V usage is TRBV12-5 and J usage is TRBJ2-3; 7 nucleotides align to TRBD2. V lost 4 bases to trimming and J lost 6 bases; unmatched junction nucleotides: 10. Germline-derived CDR1 and CDR2 are LGHNT and FRNRAP. This CDR3 comprises 15 residues.

This chain uses TRBV24-1 with TRBJ1-1, with D possibly matching TRBD1 (6 bases). The V end lost 7 bases, the J end lost 0 bases, and 8 bases lay between the germline ends. Germline V gene lookup returns CDR1 KGHDR and CDR2 SFDVKD. This CDR3 contains 13 residues. The CDR3 is CATRDSLNTEAFF. The CDR3 DNA reads TGTGCCACCAGGGACAGCCTGAACACTGAAGCTTTCTTT.

The chain combines TRBV6-5 with TRBJ1-2, with D maybe TRBD1 (5 bases). This CDR3 region has 11 residues. Germline V gene lookup returns CDR1 MNHEY and CDR2 SVGAGI. Trimming removed 8 bases from V and 4 bases from J, with 8 bases in between. The CDR3, as DNA: TGTGCCAGCCAGGGTTCCTATGGCTACACCTTC. As protein: CASQGSYGYTF.

CDR3 bases: TGTGCCACCAGCAGTAGCGGGAGATCGGATACGCAGTATTTT. It encodes CATSSSGRSDTQYF. V usage is TRBV15 and J usage is TRBJ2-3; 9 nucleotides match TRBD2. Germline V gene sequence: CDR1 LNHNV, CDR2 YYDKDF (reference sequence). The CDR3 is 14 residues long. Trimming took 3 bases from V and 6 from J; bases not matched to a gene: 4.

CDR3 protein: CASSYRVSYNEQFF. In nucleotides, the CDR3 is TGTGCCAGCAGTTACAGGGTATCCTACAATGAGCAGTTCTTC. V and J are TRBV28 and TRBJ2-1; D may be TRBD1 (6 bases). V gave up 4 bases and J gave up 1 base, with 8 bases separating them. Germline CDR1 is MDHEN and CDR2 is SYDVKM. The CDR3 extends over 14 amino acids.

The gene calls are TRBV30 and TRBJ2-1; TRBD1 is a possible D gene (5 bases). Germline values: CDR1 GTSNPN, CDR2 SVGIG (reference sequence). Trimming pared 7 bases from V and 8 bases from J, leaving 21 bases between. This CDR3 contains 14 residues. CDR3 sequence reads: CAYGTAGYAHEQFF. The DNA for the CDR3 is TGTGCCTATGGAACCGCAGGGTACGCTCATGAGCAGTTCTTC.

The chain employs TRBV10-3 and TRBJ2-7, with 7 bases lining up with TRBD2. V lost 7 bases to trimming and J lost 2 bases; unmatched junction nucleotides: 8. CDR1 is ENHRY, CDR2 SYGVKD, per germline. The CDR3 extends over 14 amino acids. The CDR3 region has the DNA TGTGCCATCAAAGGGAGCGGGGAGACCTACGAGCAGTACTTC. It yields the protein CAIKGSGETYEQYF.

This clone was counted a few times. V gene TRBV5-6 combines with J gene TRBJ2-7; 9 nucleotides match TRBD1. J gave up 6 bases and V 2 bases, and 6 bases lay outside the gene matches. This CDR3 contains 14 residues. Per germline, CDR1 SGHDT and CDR2 YYEEEE. CDR3 loop: CASSFEQGASEQYF. The CDR3 bases are TGTGCCAGCAGCTTTGAACAGGGGGCGTCCGAGCAGTACTTC. Together with reference TRBV5-6 and TRBJ2-7, the CDR3 gives the full variable domain: DAGVTQSPTHLIKTRGQQVTLRCSPKSGHDTVSWYQQALGQGPQFIFQYYEEEERQRGNFPDRFSGHQFPNYSSELNVNALLLGDSALYLCASSFEQGASEQYFGPGTRLTVT.

V gene TRBV19 combines with J gene TRBJ2-3; TRBD1 might be the D (6 bases). CDR1 is LNHDA, CDR2 SQIVND, per germline (reference sequence). The CDR3 covers 15 residues. V shed 6 bases and J shed 3 bases, with 16 bases lying between them. CDR3 DNA sequence: TGTGCCAGTAGGTCGACCAGGGGAAGTACAGATACGCAGTATTTT. It specifies CASRSTRGSTDTQYF.

The count of this clone is one. The rearrangement links TRBV2 to TRBJ2-7; tentative D call: TRBD1 (6 bases). Trimming cost V 10 bases and J 2 bases, with 15 bases left between them. The germline V gene encodes CDR1 SNHLY and CDR2 FYNNEI. The CDR3 has 13 residues. CDR3 protein: CATSWTDTYEQYF. The CDR3 coding sequence is TGTGCCACCTCATGGACAGATACCTACGAGCAGTACTTC. Full variable domain (rest looked up from reference TRBV2 and TRBJ2-7): EPEVTQTPSHQVTQMGQEVILRCVPISNHLYFYWYRQILGQKVEFLVSFYNNEISEKSEIFDDQFSVERPDGSNFTLKIRSTKLEDSAMYFCATSWTDTYEQYFGPGTRLTVT.

This clone has more than one count but fewer than ten. The CDR3 DNA follows: TGTGCCAGCTCACCGGACAACTACGAGCAGTACTTC. Translation: CASSPDNYEQYF. This chain connects TRBV18 to TRBJ2-7; D perhaps matches TRBD1 (5 bases). The length of the CDR3 is 12 residues. Germline V gives CDR1 KGHSH, CDR2 LQKENI. V dropped 3 bases and J dropped 3 bases, with 6 bases sitting between them.

The chain employs TRBV28 and TRBJ1-1, with D hard to call. Per the germline V gene, CDR1 is MDHEN and CDR2 is SYDVKM. This CDR3 spans 14 amino acids. V lost 2 bases and J lost 0, with 7 bases in between. CDR3 DNA: TGTGCCAGCAGTTTAGTACAGATGAACACTGAAGCTTTCTTT. Translated: CASSLVQMNTEAFF. Complete variable domain (other parts from reference TRBV28 and TRBJ1-1): DVKVTQSSRYLVKRTGEKVFLECVQDMDHENMFWYRQDPGLGLRLIYFSYDVKMKEKGDIPEGYSVSREKKERFSLILESASTNQTSMYLCASSLVQMNTEAFFGQGTRLTVV.